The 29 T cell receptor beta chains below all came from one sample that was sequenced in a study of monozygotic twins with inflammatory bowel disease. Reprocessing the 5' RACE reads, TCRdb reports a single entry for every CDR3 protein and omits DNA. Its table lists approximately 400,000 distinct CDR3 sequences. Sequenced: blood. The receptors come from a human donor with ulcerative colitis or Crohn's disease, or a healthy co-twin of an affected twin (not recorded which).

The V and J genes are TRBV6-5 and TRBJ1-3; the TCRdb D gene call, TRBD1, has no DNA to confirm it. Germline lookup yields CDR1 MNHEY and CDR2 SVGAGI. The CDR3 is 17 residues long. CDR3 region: CASSYATGERSGNTIYF.

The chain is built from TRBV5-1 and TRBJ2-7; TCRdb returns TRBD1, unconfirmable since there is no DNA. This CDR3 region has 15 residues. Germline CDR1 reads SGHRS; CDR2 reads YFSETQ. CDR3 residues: CASSLAGAFTYEQYF. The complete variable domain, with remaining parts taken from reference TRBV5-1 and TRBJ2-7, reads KAGVTQTPRYLIKTRGQQVTLSCSPISGHRSVSWYQQTPGQGLQFLFEYFSETQRNKGNFPGRFSGRQFSNSRSEMNVSTLELGDSALYLCASSLAGAFTYEQYFGPGTRLTVT.

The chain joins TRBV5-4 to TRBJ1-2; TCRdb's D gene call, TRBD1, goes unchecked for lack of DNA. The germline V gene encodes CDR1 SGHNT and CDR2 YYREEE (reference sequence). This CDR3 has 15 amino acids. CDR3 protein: CASSSGSSAGAGYTF.

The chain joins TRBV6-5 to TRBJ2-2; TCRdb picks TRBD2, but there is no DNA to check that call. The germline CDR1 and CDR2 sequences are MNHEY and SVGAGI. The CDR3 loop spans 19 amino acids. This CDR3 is CASSYLLFSGTSGDGELFF.

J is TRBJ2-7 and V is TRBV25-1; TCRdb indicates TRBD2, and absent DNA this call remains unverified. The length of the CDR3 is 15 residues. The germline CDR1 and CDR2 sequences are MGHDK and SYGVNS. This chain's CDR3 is CASSESVGPPYEQYF.

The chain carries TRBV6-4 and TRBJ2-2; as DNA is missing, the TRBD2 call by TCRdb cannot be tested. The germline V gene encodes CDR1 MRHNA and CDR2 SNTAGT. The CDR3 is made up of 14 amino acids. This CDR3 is CASSERRGTGELFF.

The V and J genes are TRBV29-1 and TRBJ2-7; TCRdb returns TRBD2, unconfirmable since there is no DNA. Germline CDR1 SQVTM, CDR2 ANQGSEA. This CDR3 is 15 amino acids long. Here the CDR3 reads CSVQPGRPSSYEQYF.

This CDR3 reads CASSLNTGGGYTF. This sequence joins TRBV5-1 and TRBJ1-2. The V gene's germline CDR1 is SGHRS and CDR2 YFSETQ. This CDR3 spans 13 amino acids.

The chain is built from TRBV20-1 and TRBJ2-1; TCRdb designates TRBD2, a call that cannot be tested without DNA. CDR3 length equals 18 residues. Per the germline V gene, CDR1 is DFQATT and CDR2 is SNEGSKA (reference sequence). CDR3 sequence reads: CSARDRSGSGGDYNEQFF.

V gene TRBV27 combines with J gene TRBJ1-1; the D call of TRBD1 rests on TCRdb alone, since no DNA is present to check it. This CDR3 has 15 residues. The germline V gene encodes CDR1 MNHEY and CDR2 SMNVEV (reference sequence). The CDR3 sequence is CASSFKGRGRTEAFF.

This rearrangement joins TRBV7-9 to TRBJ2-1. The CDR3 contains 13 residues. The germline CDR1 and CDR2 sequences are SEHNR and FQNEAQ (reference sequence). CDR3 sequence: CASSHPHNNEQFF.

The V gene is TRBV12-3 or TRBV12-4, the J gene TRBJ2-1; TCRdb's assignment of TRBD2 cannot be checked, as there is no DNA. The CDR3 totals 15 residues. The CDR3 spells CASRASDLSYNEQFF.

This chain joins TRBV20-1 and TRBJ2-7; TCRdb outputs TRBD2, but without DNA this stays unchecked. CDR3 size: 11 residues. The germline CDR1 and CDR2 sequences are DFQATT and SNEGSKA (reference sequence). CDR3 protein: CSALERYEQYF.

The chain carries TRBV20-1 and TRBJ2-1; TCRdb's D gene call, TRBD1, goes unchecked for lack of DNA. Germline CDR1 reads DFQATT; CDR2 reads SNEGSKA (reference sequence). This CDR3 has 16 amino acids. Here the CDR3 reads CSARGLRGPPYNEQFF.

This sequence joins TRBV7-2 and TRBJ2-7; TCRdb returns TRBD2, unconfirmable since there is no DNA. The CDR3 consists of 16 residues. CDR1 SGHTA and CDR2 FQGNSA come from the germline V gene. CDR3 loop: CASSPPRVLVPHEQYF.

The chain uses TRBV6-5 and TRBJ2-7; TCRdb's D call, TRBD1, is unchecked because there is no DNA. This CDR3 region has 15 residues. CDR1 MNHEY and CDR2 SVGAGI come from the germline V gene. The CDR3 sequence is CASSYSSDRFYEQYF.

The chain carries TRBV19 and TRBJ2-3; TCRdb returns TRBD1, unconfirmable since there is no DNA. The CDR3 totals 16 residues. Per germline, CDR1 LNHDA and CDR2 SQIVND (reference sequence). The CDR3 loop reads CASSLRDRLSTDTQYF.

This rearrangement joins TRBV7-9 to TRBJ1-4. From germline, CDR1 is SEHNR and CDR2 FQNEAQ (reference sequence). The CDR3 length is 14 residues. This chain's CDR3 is CASSLKGSGEKLFF. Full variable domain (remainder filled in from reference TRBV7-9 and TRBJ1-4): DTGVSQNPRHKITKRGQNVTFRCDPISEHNRLYWYRQTLGQGPEFLTYFQNEAQLEKSRLLSDRFSAERPKGSFSTLEIQRTEQGDSAMYLCASSLKGSGEKLFFGSGTQLSVL.

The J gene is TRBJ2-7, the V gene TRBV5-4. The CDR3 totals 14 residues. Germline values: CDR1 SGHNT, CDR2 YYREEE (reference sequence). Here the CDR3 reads CASSLDRGAYEQYF.

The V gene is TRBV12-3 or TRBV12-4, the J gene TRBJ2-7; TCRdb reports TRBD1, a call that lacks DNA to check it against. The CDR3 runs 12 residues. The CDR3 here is CASSLWGNEQYF.

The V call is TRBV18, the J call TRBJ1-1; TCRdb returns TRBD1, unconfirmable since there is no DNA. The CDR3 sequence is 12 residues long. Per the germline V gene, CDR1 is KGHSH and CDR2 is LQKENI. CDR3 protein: CASSPQGKVAFF.

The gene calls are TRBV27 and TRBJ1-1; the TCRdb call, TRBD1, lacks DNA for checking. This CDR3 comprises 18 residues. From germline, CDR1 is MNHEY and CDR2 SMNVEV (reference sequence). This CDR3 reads CASSFYSGTGRLNTEAFF.

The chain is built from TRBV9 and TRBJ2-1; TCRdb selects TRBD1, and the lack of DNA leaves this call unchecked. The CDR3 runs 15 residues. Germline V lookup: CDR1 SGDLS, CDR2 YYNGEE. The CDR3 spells CASSQSGQRHNEQFF.

This chain's CDR3 is CAWSGKDTQYF. The chain is built from TRBV30 and TRBJ2-3. The CDR3 loop spans 11 amino acids. Germline CDR1 GTSNPN, CDR2 SVGIG (reference sequence).

The CDR3 region is CASSGRGLAGGHSYNEQFF. This chain uses TRBV9 with TRBJ2-1; absent DNA, TCRdb's TRBD2 call cannot be checked. The CDR3 contains 19 residues. Germline CDR1 and CDR2: SGDLS and YYNGEE.

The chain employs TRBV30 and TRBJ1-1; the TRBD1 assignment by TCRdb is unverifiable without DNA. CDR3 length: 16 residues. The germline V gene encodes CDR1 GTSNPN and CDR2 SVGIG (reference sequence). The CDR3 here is CAWIEPGTGANTEAFF.

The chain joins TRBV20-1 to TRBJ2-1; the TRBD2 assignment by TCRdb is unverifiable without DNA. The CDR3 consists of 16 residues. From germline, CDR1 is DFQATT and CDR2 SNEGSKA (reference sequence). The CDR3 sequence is CSAINSGTSGYNEQFF.

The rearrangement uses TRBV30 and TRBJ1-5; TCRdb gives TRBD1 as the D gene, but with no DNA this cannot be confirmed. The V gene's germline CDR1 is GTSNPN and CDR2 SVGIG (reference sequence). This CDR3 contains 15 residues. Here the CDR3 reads CAWSVQGASNQPQHF. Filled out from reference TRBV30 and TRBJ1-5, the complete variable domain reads SQTIHQWPATLVQPVGSPLSLECTVEGTSNPNLYWYRQAAGRGLQLLFYSVGIGQISSEVPQNLSASRPQDRQFILSSKKLLLSDSGFYLCAWSVQGASNQPQHFGDGTRLSIL.

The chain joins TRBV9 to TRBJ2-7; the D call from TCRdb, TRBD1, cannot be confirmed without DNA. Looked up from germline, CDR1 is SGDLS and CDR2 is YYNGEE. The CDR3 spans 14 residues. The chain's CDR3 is CASSVEGGTYEQYF.